This T cell receptor beta chain originates from a study of control samples from healthy donors and cancer patients. Libraries were prepared by immunoSEQ multiplex PCR; TCRdb keeps only in-frame clonotypes and omits some of them. The sample holds about 170,000 clones, about 93% seen once. CDR3 length: 15 residues. V dropped 1 base and J dropped 7 bases, with 10 bases sitting between them. CDR1 is KGHDR and CDR2 is SFDVKD in the germline V gene. This chain links TRBV24-1 with TRBJ1-6; possibly TRBD1 for D (5 bases). The source material was blood. The sequence was obtained from a woman aged 55-70 years in good health. The CDR3 here is CATSDFSGRNSPLHF. The CDR3 DNA reads TGTGCCACCAGTGATTTCTCAGGGCGCAATTCACCCCTCCACTTT.